This record looks at one T cell receptor beta chain sequence and its context. Antigen unknown. The data are from a study of T cells in localized non-small cell lung cancer. Clones were read by immunoSEQ multiplex PCR, and TCRdb kept only the in-frame ones, dropping some. Of under 1,200 clones in the sample, 20% to 25% were seen once. It was adjacent lung free of atypia that was taken, at least 2 cm from the tumor margin. Study-wide results and caveats: Investigators sequenced only a single tumor region, leaving heterogeneity possible. Paired adjacent lung recovered a median around 59 of the top 100 tumor clones. The study found T cell clonality highest in uninvolved adjacent lung, above tumor.

This clonotype originated in a woman aged 40 to 75 with stage I lung adenocarcinoma. This specimen was normal lung tissue next to the tumor, taken before any cancer treatment.

CDR3 DNA sequence: TGTGCCAGCAGTTTTAGCGGGGGGCTGAACACCGGGGAGCTGTTTTTT. This encodes CASSFSGGLNTGELFF. The rearrangement uses TRBV14 and TRBJ2-2; 10 nucleotides line up with TRBD2. The trim removed 6 bases at V and 1 base at J, leaving 5 bases unmatched. The CDR3 has 16 amino acids. Germline CDR1 reads SGHDN; CDR2 reads FVKESK.